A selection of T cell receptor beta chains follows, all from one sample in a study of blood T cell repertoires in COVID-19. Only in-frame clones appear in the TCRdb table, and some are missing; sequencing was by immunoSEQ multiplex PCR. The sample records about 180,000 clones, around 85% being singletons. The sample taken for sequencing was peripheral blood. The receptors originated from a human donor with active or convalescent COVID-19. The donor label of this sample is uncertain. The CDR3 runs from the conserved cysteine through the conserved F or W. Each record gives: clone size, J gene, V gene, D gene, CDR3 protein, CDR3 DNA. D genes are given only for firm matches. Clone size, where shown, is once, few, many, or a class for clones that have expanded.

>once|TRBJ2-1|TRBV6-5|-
CASSYTYYNEQFF
TGTGCCAGCAGTTACACTTACTACAATGAGCAGTTCTTC
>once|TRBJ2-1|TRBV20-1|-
CSASLRGTLTNEQFF
TGCAGTGCTAGTCTTAGGGGAACGTTAACCAATGAGCAGTTCTTC
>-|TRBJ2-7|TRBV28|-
CASAELSYEQYF
TGTGCCAGCGCGGAACTTTCCTACGAGCAGTACTTC
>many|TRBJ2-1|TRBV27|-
CASSWSDEQFF
TGTGCCAGCAGTTGGTCGGATGAGCAGTTCTTC
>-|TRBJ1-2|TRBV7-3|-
CASSLMGGDGNYGYTF
TGTGCCAGCAGCTTAATGGGAGGGGACGGTAACTATGGCTACACCTTC
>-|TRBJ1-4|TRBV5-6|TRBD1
CASSENGQGDEKLFF
TGTGCCAGCAGCGAGAACGGACAGGGAGACGAAAAACTGTTTTTT
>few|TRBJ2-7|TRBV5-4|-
CASSSPAYEQYF
TGTGCCAGCAGCTCTCCCGCCTACGAGCAGTACTTC
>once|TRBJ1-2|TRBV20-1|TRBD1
CSASTLRQGDRGGYTF
TGCAGTGCTAGTACTCTGAGACAGGGGGATCGAGGTGGCTACACCTTC
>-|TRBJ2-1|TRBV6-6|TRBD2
CASSYSGGWLNEQFF
TGTGCCAGCAGTTACTCGGGAGGGTGGTTGAATGAGCAGTTCTTC
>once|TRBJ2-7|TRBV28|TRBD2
CASSPVWVSGLAGGPSEQYF
TGTGCCAGCTCCCCCGTTTGGGTTTCTGGACTAGCGGGAGGGCCGAGCGAGCAGTACTTC
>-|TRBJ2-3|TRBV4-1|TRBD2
CASSRGLAGGSGTDTQYF
TGCGCCAGCAGCCGGGGACTAGCGGGAGGCTCGGGCACAGATACGCAGTATTTT
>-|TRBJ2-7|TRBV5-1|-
CASSVNGGTYEQYF
TGCGCCAGCAGCGTTAACGGGGGAACCTACGAGCAGTACTTC
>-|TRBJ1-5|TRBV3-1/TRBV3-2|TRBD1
CASSLTGDQPQHF
TGTGCCAGCAGTCTCACAGGGGATCAGCCCCAGCATTTT
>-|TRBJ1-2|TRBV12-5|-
CASGLDQGSPGYTF
TGTGCTAGTGGTTTGGACCAGGGTAGTCCAGGCTACACCTTC
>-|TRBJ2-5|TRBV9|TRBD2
CASSPGTSGGARAETQYF
TGTGCCAGCAGCCCAGGGACTAGCGGGGGGGCCAGGGCGGAGACCCAGTACTTC
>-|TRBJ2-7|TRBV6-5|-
CASSYSIAYEQYF
TGTGCCAGCAGTTACTCGATTGCGTACGAGCAGTACTTC
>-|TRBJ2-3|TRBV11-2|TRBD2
CASSIQRGGTDTQYF
TGTGCCAGCAGCATCCAGCGGGGGGGCACAGATACGCAGTATTTT
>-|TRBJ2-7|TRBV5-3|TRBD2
CARSLGLGLAGGRSGEQYF
TGTGCCAGAAGCTTAGGATTAGGACTAGCGGGAGGGCGATCTGGCGAGCAGTACTTC
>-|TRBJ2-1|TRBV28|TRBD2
CASSSLAGGVNEQFF
TGTGCCAGCAGTTCCCTTGCGGGGGGAGTCAATGAGCAGTTCTTC
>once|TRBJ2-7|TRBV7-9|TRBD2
CASSLLAGGFYEQYF
TGTGCCAGCAGCCTACTAGCGGGAGGCTTCTACGAGCAGTACTTC
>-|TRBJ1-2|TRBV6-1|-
CASSESSTALYGYTF
TGTGCCAGCAGTGAATCAAGCACAGCTTTATATGGCTACACCTTC
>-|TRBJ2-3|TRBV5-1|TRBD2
CASSSPRTSGTLSTYTQYF
TGCGCCAGCAGCTCCCCCCGGACTAGCGGGACCCTCAGCACATATACGCAGTATTTT
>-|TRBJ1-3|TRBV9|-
CASSVEQGVGGNTIYF
TGTGCCAGCAGCGTAGAACAGGGAGTTGGTGGAAACACCATATATTTT
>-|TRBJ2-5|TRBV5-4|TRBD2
CASSRTSGRGETQYF
TGTGCCAGCAGCCGTACTAGCGGGAGAGGTGAGACCCAGTACTTC
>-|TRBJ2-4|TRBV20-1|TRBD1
CSASPGQGGWAKNIQYF
TGCAGTGCAAGTCCGGGACAGGGCGGTTGGGCCAAAAACATTCAGTACTTC
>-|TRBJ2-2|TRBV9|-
CASSSRLSTGELFF
TGTGCCAGCAGCTCCCGGTTGTCAACCGGGGAGCTGTTTTTT
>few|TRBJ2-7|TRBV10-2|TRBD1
CASRVSAGGYEQYF
TGCGCCAGCAGGGTTTCCGCAGGGGGTTACGAGCAGTACTTC
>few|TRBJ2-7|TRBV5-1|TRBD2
CASSLAGGSYEQYF
TGCGCCAGCAGCTTGGCGGGAGGCTCCTACGAGCAGTACTTC
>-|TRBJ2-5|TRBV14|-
CASSQGLLRLAETQYF
TGTGCCAGCAGCCAAGGACTTTTAAGGCTCGCGGAGACCCAGTACTTC
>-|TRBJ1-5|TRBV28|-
CASSGPLDRFNQPQHF
TGTGCCAGCAGTGGGCCCCTCGACCGCTTCAATCAGCCCCAGCATTTT
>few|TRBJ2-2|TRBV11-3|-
CASRVTGGELFF
TGTGCCAGCAGGGTAACGGGCGGGGAGCTGTTTTTT
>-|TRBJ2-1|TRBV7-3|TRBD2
CASSETSGGRYNEQFF
TGTGCCAGCAGCGAGACTAGCGGGGGGCGTTACAATGAGCAGTTCTTC
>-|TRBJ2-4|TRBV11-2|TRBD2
CATSSGVGKNIQYF
TGTGCCACATCGAGCGGGGTTGGCAAAAACATTCAGTACTTC
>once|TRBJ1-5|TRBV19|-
CASSPSQSSNQPQHF
TGTGCCAGTAGCCCCTCCCAGTCGAGCAATCAGCCCCAGCATTTT
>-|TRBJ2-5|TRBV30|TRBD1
CAWGRDRGETQYF
TGTGCCTGGGGCCGGGACAGGGGAGAGACCCAGTACTTC
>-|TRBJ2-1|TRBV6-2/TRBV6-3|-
CASSWQGGYNEQFF
TGTGCCAGCAGTTGGCAGGGGGGTTACAATGAGCAGTTCTTC
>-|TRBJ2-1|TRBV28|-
CASNYRENEQFF
TGTGCCAGCAACTACAGGGAAAATGAGCAGTTCTTC
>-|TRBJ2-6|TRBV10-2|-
CASSESEAGANVLTF
TGCGCCAGCAGTGAGTCTGAGGCTGGGGCCAACGTCCTGACTTTC
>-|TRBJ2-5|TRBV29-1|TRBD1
CSVGTGGEETQYF
TGCAGCGTAGGGACAGGGGGCGAAGAGACCCAGTACTTC
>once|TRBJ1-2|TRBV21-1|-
CANPLSRGRYYGYTF
TGTGCCAATCCCTTGTCTCGGGGGAGGTACTATGGCTACACCTTC